Listed below are T cell receptor beta chains from one sample, sequenced in a study of T cell responses to AZD1222 COVID-19 vaccine. Data came from immunoSEQ multiplex PCR; TCRdb stores just in-frame clones and leaves some out. The sample includes 150,000 or so clones, 85% to 90% seen only once; the top ten take 1.5% to 2%. This specimen consisted of peripheral blood, obtained on day 0 of AZD1222 vaccination. Receptors originate from an adult in good health. Both conserved end residues are part of each CDR3. The order of the fields is V gene, clone size, D gene, J gene, CDR3 protein, CDR3 DNA. A D gene is named only where the DNA matches it firmly. Rows may omit the clone size; those that give it use once, few, many or a size class.

>TRBV30|NA|NA|TRBJ1-3
CAWRRVSGNTIYF
TGTGCCTGGAGAAGGGTCTCTGGAAACACCATATATTTT
>TRBV30|NA|NA|TRBJ2-2
CAWTKGTGELFF
TGTGCCTGGACTAAGGGTACCGGGGAGCTGTTTTTT
>TRBV7-3|NA|NA|TRBJ2-2
CASSLRTGNTGELFF
TGTGCCAGCAGCTTAAGAACAGGGAACACCGGGGAGCTGTTTTTT
>TRBV3-1/TRBV3-2|NA|NA|TRBJ2-7
CASSQKGSYEQYF
TGTGCCAGCAGCCAAAAAGGGAGTTACGAGCAGTACTTC
>TRBV19|NA|NA|TRBJ1-3
CASSLTDSRDTIYF
TGTGCCAGTAGTCTCACCGACAGTCGGGACACCATATATTTT
>TRBV11-2|NA|TRBD1|TRBJ1-6
CASSLDRDGPLHF
TGTGCCAGCAGCTTGGACAGGGATGGACCCCTCCACTTT
>TRBV19|NA|NA|TRBJ2-5
CASRGRLQETQYF
TGTGCCAGTAGGGGACGGCTCCAAGAGACCCAGTACTTC
>TRBV4-2|once|NA|TRBJ1-1
CASSQGGYSEAFF
TGTGCCAGCAGCCAAGGGGGCTACAGTGAAGCTTTCTTT
>TRBV6-1|NA|NA|TRBJ2-1
CASSGLVGGRQGFGQFF
TGTGCCAGCAGTGGTCTTGTTGGTGGTCGGCAGGGTTTTGGGCAGTTCTTC
>TRBV6-1|NA|NA|TRBJ1-1
CASSESVNTEAFF
TGTGCCAGCAGTGAGTCAGTGAACACTGAAGCTTTCTTT
>TRBV7-2|once|NA|TRBJ1-5
CASSLSPAQPQHF
TGTGCCAGCAGCTTATCGCCAGCCCAGCCCCAGCATTTT
>TRBV27|NA|NA|TRBJ1-5
CASSLSPQPAGQPQHF
TGTGCCAGCAGTTTATCCCCCCAACCTGCGGGACAGCCCCAGCATTTT
>TRBV19|NA|NA|TRBJ2-2
CASSRQSANTGELFF
TGTGCCAGTAGTAGACAAAGCGCGAACACCGGGGAGCTGTTTTTT
>TRBV4-3|NA|NA|TRBJ2-2
CASSQDEGIGGELFF
TGCGCCAGCAGCCAAGATGAGGGGATCGGCGGGGAGCTGTTTTTT
>TRBV7-6|once|NA|TRBJ1-5
CASSARTGNQPQHF
TGTGCCAGCAGCGCCAGGACGGGCAATCAGCCCCAGCATTTT
>TRBV19|once|TRBD1|TRBJ1-1
CASRGQGWTEAFF
TGTGCCAGTAGAGGACAGGGTTGGACTGAAGCTTTCTTT
>TRBV11-2|NA|NA|TRBJ2-2
CASSSSHRVNTGELFF
TGTGCCAGCAGCTCCTCCCACAGGGTAAACACCGGGGAGCTGTTTTTT
>TRBV6-5|NA|NA|TRBJ2-7
CASRTTEFYYEQYF
TGTGCCAGCAGGACTACAGAGTTCTATTACGAGCAGTACTTC
>TRBV30|NA|NA|TRBJ1-1
CAWSVMGHSRGAGLNTEAFF
TGTGCCTGGAGTGTAATGGGGCACTCCCGCGGTGCGGGACTAAACACTGAAGCTTTCTTT
>TRBV6-2/TRBV6-3|NA|TRBD1|TRBJ2-3
CASSYSILRRTGGGDTQYF
TGTGCCAGCAGTTACTCGATCCTGCGAAGGACAGGGGGCGGAGATACGCAGTATTTT
>TRBV7-9|NA|NA|TRBJ2-1
CASSLGFGSSYNEQFF
TGTGCCAGCAGCTTAGGTTTCGGGAGCTCCTACAATGAGCAGTTCTTC
>TRBV4-1|NA|TRBD1|TRBJ1-2
CASSQALFVQGADDYGYTF
TGCGCCAGCAGCCAAGCCCTCTTTGTACAGGGGGCAGATGACTATGGCTACACCTTC
>TRBV7-8|NA|NA|TRBJ1-5
CASSSLLAFNQPQHF
TGTGCCAGCAGCTCCTTGCTGGCGTTCAATCAGCCCCAGCATTTT
>TRBV24-1|NA|NA|TRBJ1-5
CATSDPGQNQPQHF
TGTGCCACCAGTGACCCCGGACAGAATCAGCCCCAGCATTTT
>TRBV6-2/TRBV6-3|NA|TRBD1|TRBJ2-1
CASSNPFTGVQFF
TGTGCCAGCAGTAACCCCTTCACAGGGGTCCAGTTCTTC
>TRBV6-2/TRBV6-3|NA|NA|TRBJ2-7
CASSYSPGRIDSYEQYF
TGTGCCAGCAGTTACTCTCCAGGCAGAATCGACTCCTACGAGCAGTACTTC
>TRBV9|few|TRBD1|TRBJ1-2
CASSRQGGLYGYTF
TGTGCCAGCAGCCGCCAGGGGGGGCTGTATGGCTACACCTTC
>TRBV27|NA|NA|TRBJ1-4
CAEHSMASNEKLFF
TGTGCTGAGCACTCAATGGCCAGTAATGAAAAACTGTTTTTT
>TRBV6-5|NA|TRBD2|TRBJ2-1
CASSRLAGDLNEQFF
TGTGCCAGCAGTAGACTAGCGGGAGATCTCAATGAGCAGTTCTTC
>TRBV6-5|NA|NA|TRBJ1-5
CASRPTGDNQPQHF
TGTGCCAGCAGGCCGACAGGCGACAATCAGCCCCAGCATTTT
>TRBV19|NA|NA|TRBJ1-2
CASSPNQGTNYGYTF
TGTGCCAGTAGTCCAAATCAGGGAACTAACTATGGCTACACCTTC
>TRBV6-5|NA|TRBD2|TRBJ2-3
CASSYSGGSPTDTQYF
TGTGCCAGCAGTTACTCTGGCGGGAGCCCCACAGATACGCAGTATTTT
>TRBV6-2/TRBV6-3|NA|NA|TRBJ2-1
CASSLRTTSSYNEQFF
TGTGCCAGCAGTCTCCGCACAACCAGCTCCTACAATGAGCAGTTCTTC
>TRBV18|NA|NA|TRBJ2-3
CASSPLAAGRPDTQYF
TGTGCCAGCTCACCACTTGCGGCAGGCCGCCCAGATACGCAGTATTTT
>TRBV5-5|NA|TRBD1|TRBJ1-1
CASSSAGGGATEAFF
TGTGCCAGCAGCTCAGCAGGGGGAGGTGCCACTGAAGCTTTCTTT
>TRBV7-8|NA|NA|TRBJ1-5
CASSEGLNQPQHF
TGTGCCAGCAGCGAAGGGTTAAATCAGCCCCAGCATTTT
>TRBV2|NA|TRBD1|TRBJ1-4
CASRPTGANEKLFF
TGTGCCAGCAGGCCGACAGGGGCTAATGAAAAACTGTTTTTT
>TRBV3-1/TRBV3-2|NA|NA|TRBJ1-5
CASSQVPSNQPQHF
TGTGCCAGCAGCCAAGTACCTAGCAATCAGCCCCAGCATTTT
>TRBV25-1|NA|NA|TRBJ2-7
CASSRKGNEQYF
TGTGCCAGCAGTCGCAAGGGGAACGAGCAGTACTTC
>TRBV28|NA|NA|TRBJ1-3
CASSSPIGENTIYF
TGTGCCAGCAGCTCCCCCATAGGTGAAAACACCATATATTTT
>TRBV6-6|NA|NA|TRBJ1-4
CASTPLGGGAEKLFF
TGTGCCAGCACCCCCTTGGGGGGTGGCGCGGAAAAACTGTTTTTT
>TRBV6-1|NA|NA|TRBJ1-1
CASSDPGRRNTEAFF
TGTGCCAGCAGTGATCCGGGACGTAGGAACACTGAAGCTTTCTTT
>TRBV12-3/TRBV12-4|NA|NA|TRBJ1-1
CASSLTLAGAFF
TGTGCCAGCAGTTTAACTCTTGCTGGAGCTTTCTTT
>TRBV9|NA|TRBD1|TRBJ2-7
CASSVGQGRSYEQYF
TGTGCCAGCAGCGTAGGACAGGGTAGATCCTACGAGCAGTACTTC
>TRBV11-3|NA|NA|TRBJ2-3
CASSHRDTGTDTQYF
TGTGCCAGCAGCCACCGGGACACCGGCACAGATACGCAGTATTTT
>TRBV4-1|few|NA|TRBJ1-5
CASSQGGSQPQHF
TGCGCCAGCAGCCAAGGAGGCAGTCAGCCCCAGCATTTT
>TRBV4-1|NA|NA|TRBJ2-3
CASSQESPTDTQYF
TGCGCCAGCAGCCAAGAGAGCCCCACAGATACGCAGTATTTT
>TRBV19|once|NA|TRBJ1-1
CASSIVQGVGRNTEAFF
TGTGCCAGTAGTATAGTGCAGGGCGTTGGTAGAAACACTGAAGCTTTCTTT
>TRBV7-2|NA|TRBD2|TRBJ2-2
CASSRGLADTGELFF
TGTGCCAGCAGCCGCGGACTAGCAGACACCGGGGAGCTGTTTTTT
>TRBV3-1/TRBV3-2|NA|TRBD2|TRBJ2-3
CASSPPPAGGRDTQYF
TGTGCCAGCAGTCCTCCCCCAGCGGGGGGGCGAGATACGCAGTATTTT
>TRBV11-3|NA|NA|TRBJ1-1
CASSATTGTEAFF
TGTGCCAGCAGCGCCACGACTGGCACTGAAGCTTTCTTT
>TRBV10-3|NA|TRBD2|TRBJ2-1
CAAGGSGYNEQFF
TGTGCCGCCGGCGGGAGCGGCTACAATGAGCAGTTCTTC
>TRBV6-5|NA|NA|TRBJ1-6
CASSRDGQALVALHF
TGTGCCAGCAGTAGAGATGGACAAGCCCTCGTGGCCCTCCACTTT
>TRBV7-9|NA|NA|TRBJ2-2
CASSSRDSGKYTGELFF
TGTGCCAGCAGCTCTCGGGACTCAGGGAAGTACACCGGGGAGCTGTTTTTT
>TRBV7-3|NA|TRBD1|TRBJ2-5
CASSLTGFVETQYF
TGTGCCAGCAGCTTGACAGGGTTTGTGGAGACCCAGTACTTC
>TRBV6-5|NA|TRBD1|TRBJ1-1
CASSYSSGGWGTEAFF
TGTGCCAGCAGTTACTCATCAGGGGGGTGGGGCACTGAAGCTTTCTTT
>TRBV7-9|NA|NA|TRBJ1-6
CASSQDSDLSPLHF
TGTGCCAGCAGCCAGGACAGCGACCTATCACCCCTCCACTTT
>TRBV30|NA|TRBD2|TRBJ2-7
CAWTPIRTSGRVPTTYEQYF
TGTGCCTGGACCCCGATCCGGACTAGCGGGAGGGTCCCAACCACCTACGAGCAGTACTTC
>TRBV7-8|NA|TRBD1|TRBJ1-5
CASSLGQGGGPQHF
TGTGCCAGCAGCTTAGGGCAGGGAGGGGGCCCCCAGCATTTT